The entry below gives a single T cell receptor beta chain sequence along with its context. The antigen is undetermined. The data belong to a study of shared clonotypes between healthy human individuals. Study-wide points: Apart from blood, nothing was sampled; tissue repertoires likely differ.

Assay: immunoSEQ multiplex PCR; the TCRdb copy retains only in-frame clones and omits some. The sample records around 1.4 million clones, just under 99% being singletons. V was clipped by 5 bases and J by 5 bases, with 16 bases between them. Germline values: CDR1 SGHTA, CDR2 FQGNSA. The CDR3 is made up of 14 amino acids. V and J are TRBV7-2 and TRBJ2-7; a possible D gene is TRBD1 (6 bases). This clonotype was obtained from a man aged 25 to 40 in good health. What was sequenced was naive CD4+ T cells sorted from blood. Subset described: CD45RA+ positively selected. The CDR3 DNA is TGTGCCAGCAGCCCGTACAGGGTGCCAAACGAGCAGTACTTC. This gives the protein CASSPYRVPNEQYF. Combining the CDR3 with reference TRBV7-2 and TRBJ2-7 gives the whole variable domain GAGVSQSPSNKVTEKGKDVELRCDPISGHTALYWYRQSLGQGLEFLIYFQGNSAPDKSGLPSDRFSAERTGGSVSTLTIQRTQQEDSAVYLCASSPYRVPNEQYFGPGTRLTVT.